The clone carrying this T cell receptor beta chain was seen many times. The sample comes from a study of Graves' ophthalmopathy and Graves' hyperthyroidism. The CDR3 contains 13 residues. V lost 8 bases and J 0 bases, leaving 11 bases between the germline ends. The authors amplified TCR beta CDR3 regions, and they did so from RNA transcripts for repertoire sequencing. A first-round RT-PCR used HTBI primers, followed by a second-round multiplex PCR. One entry per CDR3 protein results from TCRdb running MiXCR on the multiplex PCR reads. This table holds roughly 420,000 distinct CDR3 sequences, about 21% found once. Researchers classed hyperthyroidism as stable given no ophthalmopathy within 18 months of follow-up. The study excluded patients with other autoimmune diseases, uncontrolled infections, pregnancy or lactation. Out of around 10 ml of fresh peripheral blood, PBMCs were obtained.

This rearrangement joins TRBV12-3 or TRBV12-4 to TRBJ2-7; D is ambiguous. The specimen was peripheral blood. The clonotype originates from a woman younger than 30 with stable Graves' hyperthyroidism. CDR3 DNA sequence: TGTGCCAGCGCCAGGTCGCCCTCCTACGAGCAGTACTTC. Translation gives CASARSPSYEQYF.